What follows describes a single TCR beta chain. Trimming stripped 1 base from V and 0 bases from J, with 13 bases between. Germline CDR1 and CDR2: SGHVS and FNYEAQ. The CDR3 length is 16 residues. This sample was taken from a study of blood T cell repertoires in COVID-19. Some clones are missing from TCRdb's copy, which holds only in-frame ones; the method was immunoSEQ multiplex PCR. The table shows 60,000 to 90,000 clones, with around 90% occurring only once. The chain combines TRBV7-6 with TRBJ2-7; no firm D call. Sequenced sample: peripheral blood. The sequence came from a woman of 80 years or more with acute or convalescent COVID-19. The CDR3 DNA follows: TGTGCCAGCAGCTTAGAGGCGGATTGGAGCTCCTACGAGCAGTACTTC. Residues: CASSLEADWSSYEQYF.